Listed below are T cell receptor beta chains from one sample, sequenced in a study of blood T cell repertoires in COVID-19. Sequencing used immunoSEQ multiplex PCR; TCRdb keeps in-frame clones, though not all of them. Of 350,000 to 400,000 clones in the sample, around 87% were seen once. Sequencing was carried out using PBMCs or T cells enriched from blood (not recorded which). The receptor set was obtained from a man aged 35 to 55 in a cohort exposed to, infected with or recovered from COVID-19 (not recorded which). CDR3s include the opening cysteine and the closing phenylalanine or tryptophan. A D gene is named only where the DNA matches it firmly. Expanded clones get a size class; other rows say once, few or many, or leave the size out.

clone_size	d_call	v_call	j_call	cdr3_aa	cdr3_nt
NA	NA	TRBV2	TRBJ2-1	CASKRTGTQTYNEQFF	TGTGCCAGCAAACGAACCGGGACTCAGACCTACAATGAGCAGTTCTTC
NA	NA	TRBV6-5	TRBJ1-1	CASSYRVGAEAFF	TGTGCCAGCAGCTACAGGGTCGGGGCTGAAGCTTTCTTT
NA	TRBD1	TRBV28	TRBJ1-4	CASRLQGTNEKLFF	TGTGCCAGCAGACTACAGGGGACTAATGAAAAACTGTTTTTT
NA	TRBD1	TRBV6-5	TRBJ1-6	CASRGQNSPLHF	TGTGCCAGCAGGGGACAGAATTCACCCCTCCACTTT
NA	TRBD2	TRBV9	TRBJ2-2	CASSFPSGGNTGELFF	TGTGCCAGCAGCTTCCCTAGCGGGGGGAACACCGGGGAGCTGTTTTTT
few	TRBD1	TRBV2	TRBJ1-1	CASRDRGGGAEAFF	TGTGCCAGCCGGGACAGGGGAGGCGGGGCTGAAGCTTTCTTT
NA	NA	TRBV21-1	TRBJ2-3	CASRKDGRELADTQYF	TGTGCCAGCAGGAAAGATGGGCGGGAGTTAGCAGATACGCAGTATTTT
NA	NA	TRBV7-9	TRBJ2-1	CASSLRQGPNNEQFF	TGTGCCAGCAGCTTACGCCAGGGCCCGAATAATGAGCAGTTCTTC
NA	TRBD1	TRBV5-1	TRBJ1-4	CASSLDRGRDEKLFF	TGCGCCAGCAGCCTGGACAGGGGGCGCGATGAAAAACTGTTTTTT
NA	NA	TRBV11-2	TRBJ2-7	CASSRGQKDEQYF	TGTGCCAGCAGCCGCGGACAGAAGGACGAGCAGTACTTC
NA	TRBD1	TRBV5-1	TRBJ1-3	CASSSGTGVGNTIYF	TGCGCCAGCAGCTCTGGGACAGGGGTTGGAAACACCATATATTTT
few	TRBD2	TRBV3-1/TRBV3-2	TRBJ2-1	CASSQGAGGLDEQFF	TGTGCCAGCAGCCAAGGGGCGGGAGGGCTGGATGAGCAGTTCTTC
NA	TRBD2	TRBV7-3	TRBJ2-1	CASSLRSSGRANEQFF	TGTGCCAGCAGCTTAAGGTCTAGCGGGAGGGCCAATGAGCAGTTCTTC
NA	TRBD1	TRBV30	TRBJ1-1	CAWTGQTMNTEAFF	TGTGCCTGGACGGGACAGACAATGAACACTGAAGCTTTCTTT
NA	TRBD2	TRBV5-1	TRBJ2-1	CASSLSGSGYNEQFF	TGCGCCAGCAGCTTGAGCGGGAGTGGGTACAATGAGCAGTTCTTC
NA	TRBD2	TRBV5-1	TRBJ2-7	CASSFTSGSWDEQYF	TGCGCCAGCAGCTTCACTAGCGGGAGTTGGGACGAGCAGTACTTC
NA	NA	TRBV6-5	TRBJ2-7	CASSYSLLTEQYF	TGTGCCAGCAGTTACTCCCTTCTAACCGAGCAGTACTTC
NA	NA	TRBV28	TRBJ1-5	CASSLLPRAGSNQPQHF	TGTGCCAGCAGTTTGCTCCCCAGGGCCGGGAGCAATCAGCCCCAGCATTTT
NA	TRBD2	TRBV2	TRBJ2-7	CASSEARRGGEQYF	TGTGCCAGCAGTGAAGCGCGGCGGGGGGGCGAGCAGTACTTC
NA	TRBD1	TRBV16	TRBJ2-7	CASSQFGTGLDEQYF	TGTGCCAGCAGCCAATTTGGGACAGGGTTGGACGAGCAGTACTTC
NA	TRBD1	TRBV28	TRBJ2-7	CASSPWGQGQYEQYF	TGTGCCAGCAGTCCCTGGGGACAGGGGCAATACGAGCAGTACTTC
NA	NA	TRBV5-1	TRBJ2-5	CASSLGWSGTGGQETQYF	TGCGCCAGCAGCTTGGGGTGGAGCGGGACAGGAGGCCAGGAGACCCAGTACTTC
NA	NA	TRBV5-1	TRBJ1-5	CASSLDSTNQPQHF	TGCGCCAGCAGCCTGGACAGTACCAATCAGCCCCAGCATTTT
NA	TRBD1	TRBV29-1	TRBJ1-1	CSVDGDRGRNTEAFF	TGCAGCGTTGACGGGGACAGGGGGAGGAACACTGAAGCTTTCTTT
NA	TRBD2	TRBV18	TRBJ2-1	CASSPRAGGFDNEQFF	TGTGCCAGCTCACCTCGAGCGGGAGGGTTCGACAATGAGCAGTTCTTC
few	TRBD2	TRBV6-5	TRBJ2-7	CASSKTSGSYEQYF	TGTGCCAGCTCTAAGACTAGCGGTTCCTACGAGCAGTACTTC
NA	NA	TRBV5-4	TRBJ1-2	CASSLTGTYGYTF	TGTGCCAGCAGCTTGACTGGTACCTATGGCTACACCTTC
NA	NA	TRBV19	TRBJ1-1	CRLGGNTEAFF	TGCCGATTAGGGGGGAACACTGAAGCTTTCTTT
NA	NA	TRBV29-1	TRBJ2-7	CSDVGGVYYEQYF	TGCAGCGACGTGGGGGGAGTATACTACGAGCAGTACTTC
many	NA	TRBV3-1/TRBV3-2	TRBJ1-6	CASSQGASSLNSPLHF	TGTGCCAGCAGCCAAGGGGCGTCCTCGTTAAATTCACCCCTCCACTTT
once	TRBD1	TRBV5-1	TRBJ1-4	CASSLGQGEKLFF	TGCGCCAGCAGCTTGGGACAGGGCGAAAAACTGTTTTTT
NA	NA	TRBV7-9	TRBJ1-2	CASSPWTFGRYGYTF	TGTGCCAGCAGCCCCTGGACATTTGGAAGGTATGGCTACACCTTC
NA	NA	TRBV27	TRBJ1-1	CASTTWAGKNTEAFF	TGTGCCAGCACCACTTGGGCAGGGAAGAACACTGAAGCTTTCTTT
few	TRBD1	TRBV6-2/TRBV6-3	TRBJ1-1	CASSEDRGEAFF	TGTGCCAGCAGCGAAGACAGGGGTGAAGCTTTCTTT
NA	TRBD2	TRBV10-1	TRBJ2-3	CASSEAGLVSSTDTQYF	TGCGCCAGCAGTGAGGCTGGACTAGTGTCTAGCACAGATACGCAGTATTTT
NA	NA	TRBV24-1	TRBJ1-6	CATSDLRGGPLHF	TGTGCCACCAGTGACCTCAGGGGTGGACCCCTCCACTTT
NA	NA	TRBV28	TRBJ2-7	CASRNSRASIYRSSYEQYF	TGTGCCAGCAGGAACTCAAGGGCTAGCATCTATAGAAGCTCCTACGAGCAGTACTTC
NA	TRBD1	TRBV19	TRBJ1-6	CASSPATGYNSPLHF	TGTGCCAGTAGCCCAGCGACAGGGTATAATTCACCCCTCCACTTT
NA	TRBD2	TRBV4-1	TRBJ2-7	CASSLRTNTGTMTYEQYF	TGCGCCAGCAGCCTTAGGACTAATACCGGGACTATGACCTACGAGCAGTACTTC
NA	NA	TRBV4-1	TRBJ1-6	CASSQDSGGSSYNSPLHF	TGCGCCAGCAGCCAAGATAGCGGGGGTAGCTCCTATAATTCACCCCTCCACTTT
NA	NA	TRBV5-1	TRBJ2-2	CASSLLGSGHDGELFF	TGCGCCAGCAGCTTGTTGGGTAGTGGGCATGACGGGGAGCTGTTTTTT
NA	NA	TRBV5-4	TRBJ1-6	CASSLDRKSSYNSPLHF	TGTGCCAGCAGCCTAGACAGGAAAAGCTCCTATAATTCACCCCTCCACTTT
once	TRBD1	TRBV5-5	TRBJ1-6	CASSLDRASENSPLHF	TGTGCCAGCAGCCTCGACAGGGCGAGTGAGAATTCACCCCTCCACTTT
NA	TRBD1	TRBV6-6	TRBJ2-1	CASRGQGGYNEQFF	TGTGCCAGCAGGGGACAGGGGGGCTACAATGAGCAGTTCTTC
NA	NA	TRBV7-6	TRBJ1-2	CASSPRDNYGYTF	TGTGCCAGCAGCCCGCGGGACAACTATGGCTACACCTTC
NA	NA	TRBV5-5	TRBJ2-7	CASSWRSQGGESYEQYF	TGTGCCAGCAGCTGGAGGTCCCAAGGGGGGGAATCCTACGAGCAGTACTTC
NA	NA	TRBV7-8	TRBJ2-2	CASRRGSNIGELFF	TGTGCCAGCCGCAGGGGTTCGAACATCGGGGAGCTGTTTTTT
NA	NA	TRBV5-5	TRBJ2-1	CASSLGQQSYNEQFF	TGTGCCAGCAGCTTGGGACAGCAATCCTACAATGAGCAGTTCTTC
once	TRBD2	TRBV28	TRBJ2-1	CASSSTTSGNEQFF	TGTGCCAGCAGTTCCACGACTAGCGGCAATGAGCAGTTCTTC
NA	NA	TRBV7-9	TRBJ2-5	CASSLDRMQQETQYF	TGTGCCAGCAGCTTAGATAGAATGCAACAAGAGACCCAGTACTTC
NA	TRBD2	TRBV10-3	TRBJ2-3	CAIRIAGGSTDTQYF	TGTGCCATCAGAATAGCGGGAGGGAGCACAGATACGCAGTATTTT
NA	TRBD1	TRBV5-1	TRBJ1-5	CASSLTYSGGSQPQHF	TGCGCCAGCAGCTTGACCTATTCAGGGGGTTCTCAGCCCCAGCATTTT
NA	TRBD2	TRBV7-2	TRBJ2-3	CASSPTRLAGEVTQYF	TGTGCCAGCAGCCCAACCCGACTAGCGGGAGAGGTTACGCAGTATTTT